Detailed here is one TCR beta chain. Its target is unknown. The sample belongs to a study of cytomegalovirus exposure and HLA in healthy donors. Study observations and caveats: Certain indistinguishable V segments, among them TRBV6-2 and TRBV6-3, were excluded. It was reportedly the case that the classifier diagnosed cytomegalovirus status with high specificity and sensitivity. Presence/absence results assume similar sequencing depth per donor, which may not hold. In vitro testing confirmed a few CMV-associated chains as specific for CMV antigens.

With 60 Vbeta and 13 Jbeta primers, the PCR was carried out. TCRdb's table, derived via immunoSEQ multiplex PCR, lists solely in-frame clones and lacks some. The sample includes 70,000 to 95,000 clones, more than 75% of them seen just once. This CDR3 is 14 amino acids long. Germline V lookup: CDR1 MDHEN, CDR2 SYDVKM. V was pared by 1 base and J by 4 bases, with 3 bases of the junction left unmatched. What was sequenced was PBMCs. The chain uses TRBV28 and TRBJ1-1; 7 positions agree with TRBD1. This TCR derives from a man aged 18 to 30 in good health and CMV-seronegative. CDR3 sequence reads: CASSLSGTATEAFF. The CDR3 DNA is TGTGCCAGCAGTTTATCGGGGACAGCCACTGAAGCTTTCTTT.